This passage covers 18 T cell receptor beta chains from one sample sequenced in a study of tumor-infiltrating lymphocytes in oesophageal squamous cell carcinoma. TCRdb analysed the PCR reads with MiXCR anew, one entry per CDR3 protein. The sample consists of roughly 20,000 distinct CDR3 sequences, 35% to 50% of them appearing once. The sample comprised normal esophageal tissue next to the tumor. All receptors derive from a male donor with esophageal squamous cell carcinoma.

This clonotype has just one count. The rearrangement uses TRBV6-2 or TRBV6-3 and TRBJ2-1; TRBD2 aligns across 11 bases. V gave up 5 bases and J gave up 5 bases; unmatched junction bases: 11. The germline gives CDR1 MNHEY, CDR2 SVGEGT. The CDR3 is 17 residues long. CDR3 DNA sequence: TGTGCCAGCAGTCCCCGTATTAGCGGGAGGGAAGACAATGAGCAGTTCTTC. This encodes CASSPRISGREDNEQFF.

This clonotype was seen at least ten times. The chain joins TRBV12-3 or TRBV12-4 to TRBJ2-4; TRBD2 matches 9 bases. The J call may be wrong; the DNA end is better matched by TRBJ2-7. The CDR3 loop spans 17 amino acids. The CDR3 coding sequence is TGTGCCAGCAGTTCTCGAAGGACTAGCGACTCCTCCTACGAGCAGTACTTC. It codes for CASSSRRTSDSSYEQYF.

This chain connects TRBV7-2 to TRBJ2-4; 8 bases match TRBD2. The CDR3 has 16 amino acids. Germline V CDR1 and CDR2: SGHTA, FQGNSA. V lost 5 bases, J lost 13 bases, and 19 bases stayed unmatched. CDR3 protein: CASSPITSGSYNEQYF. CDR3 coding DNA: TGTGCCAGCAGCCCCATCACTAGCGGTAGTTACAATGAGCAGTACTTC.

This clonotype was recorded at least ten times. CDR3 sequence: CASSLGAANTGELFF. DNA of the CDR3: TGCGCCAGCAGCTTGGGGGCGGCGAACACCGGGGAGCTGTTTTTT. J is TRBJ2-2 and V is TRBV5-1; D gene ambiguous. The V gene lost 0 bases and the J gene lost 0 bases, with 6 bases spanning the gap. Germline assignment: CDR1 SGHRS and CDR2 YFSETQ. CDR3 length: 15 residues.

The V call is TRBV7-2, the J call TRBJ2-3; 8 bases line up with TRBD2. This CDR3 region has 15 residues. V was pared by 2 bases and J by 4 bases, with 5 bases of the junction left unmatched. CDR1 SGHTA and CDR2 FQGNSA come from the germline V gene. CDR3 sequence reads: CASSLLAGGADTQYF. CDR3 DNA: TGTGCCAGCAGCTTACTGGCGGGAGGCGCAGATACGCAGTATTTT. Full variable domain (rest looked up from reference TRBV7-2 and TRBJ2-3): GAGVSQSPSNKVTEKGKDVELRCDPISGHTALYWYRQSLGQGLEFLIYFQGNSAPDKSGLPSDRFSAERTGGSVSTLTIQRTQQEDSAVYLCASSLLAGGADTQYFGPGTRLTVL.

This clonotype was found once. Lacking the conserved final phenylalanine or tryptophan, this CDR3 likely reflects a read error. It is unclear where the CDR3 begins or ends on the DNA, so no DNA is shown, and the CDR3 is as TCRdb lists it. The chain joins TRBV5-1 to TRBJ2-7; TRBD1, the table's D call, lacks a check against the DNA. The CDR3 extends over 15 residues, inclusive of both ends. Germline CDR1 and CDR2: SGHRS and YFSETQ. The CDR3 reads CATSVVTGIGYTFGS.

By share, this clonotype counts as medium-sized (0.01 to 0.1%). The J gene is TRBJ1-1, the V gene TRBV12-3 or TRBV12-4; D gene unclear. The V end was cut by 0 bases, the J end by 7 bases, with 9 bases between. CDR3 length: 13 residues. DNA for the CDR3: TGTGCCAGCAGTTTAGCGGGCCGGATTGAAGCTTTCTTT. Translation: CASSLAGRIEAFF.

For this clonotype: The junction shows a germline mismatch at one end, possibly a read error. V is TRBV7-6 and J is TRBJ2-5; 12 nucleotides agree with TRBD2. CDR3 length equals 18 residues. CDR1 and CDR2 from the germline V gene are SGHVS and FNYEAQ. The CDR3: CASSLAGLAGGPRETQYF. Here the CDR3 DNA reads TGTGCTAGCAGCTTAGCGGGGCTAGCGGGGGGGCCCAGAGAGACCCAGTACTTC.

This clonotype is judged large. This sequence joins TRBV7-2 and TRBJ2-1; D is possibly TRBD2 (5 bases). Trimming pared 1 base from V and 9 bases from J, leaving 7 bases between. Per the germline V gene, CDR1 is SGHTA and CDR2 is FQGNSA. The CDR3 length is 12 residues. The CDR3, as DNA: TGTGCCAGCAGCTTAGGGGAGCTTGAGCAGTTCTTC. It encodes CASSLGELEQFF.

Note on this clonotype: A junction end diverges from the germline sequence, so it may reflect a read error. The rearrangement uses TRBV6-1 and TRBJ2-5, with unresolved D. Germline-derived CDR1 and CDR2 are MNHNS and SASEGT. The CDR3 is 12 residues long. The chain's CDR3 is CASSQAQETQYF. CDR3 bases: TGTGCCAGCAGTCAAGCTCAAGAGACCCAGTACTTC.

V and J are TRBV20-1 and TRBJ1-5; TRBD1 might be the D (5 bases). Trimming removed 0 bases at V and 1 base at J, with 10 bases between. This CDR3 has 15 residues. CDR1 and CDR2 (germline): DFQATT, SNEGSKA (reference sequence). DNA for the CDR3: TGCAGTGCTAGAGATGAGGGGACCAGCAATCAGCCCCAGCATTTT. It encodes CSARDEGTSNQPQHF.

In nucleotides, the CDR3 is TGTGCCAGCAGCCAAGGGGGGCTAGCGGGGATCACCGGGGAGCTGTTTTTT. It codes for CASSQGGLAGITGELFF. The chain uses TRBV7-2 and TRBJ2-2, with 9 bases identical to TRBD2. The V gene's germline CDR1 is SGHTA and CDR2 FQGNSA. The V and J ends lost 5 bases and 4 bases, in that order; junction bases with no gene match: 11. The CDR3 has 17 residues.

This clonotype was seen at least ten times. The genes are TRBV9 and TRBJ2-3; TRBD2 matches at 8 bases. V lost 0 bases and J lost 2; bases outside the gene matches: 5. CDR1 and CDR2 (germline): SGDLS, YYNGEE. The length of the CDR3 is 16 residues. The CDR3 sequence: CASSVGLAGFTDTQYF. DNA of the CDR3: TGTGCCAGCAGCGTAGGGCTAGCGGGTTTCACAGATACGCAGTATTTT.

This clonotype was counted only a few times. CDR3 loop: CASSVEASGANVLTF. Written as DNA, the CDR3 is TGTGCCAGCAGCGTAGAAGCCTCTGGGGCCAACGTCCTGACTTTC. The chain carries TRBV9 and TRBJ2-6, with D uncertain. The CDR3 totals 15 residues. V was cut by 0 bases and J by 0 bases, with 4 bases left in between. CDR1 is SGDLS and CDR2 is YYNGEE in the germline V gene.

Judged by abundance, this clonotype is medium-sized (0.01 to 0.1%). An end of the junction does not agree with germline; a read error may underlie this. The gene calls are TRBV6-1 and TRBJ2-3, with 11 bases fitting TRBD1. CDR1 and CDR2 (germline): MNHNS, SASEGT. The CDR3 loop spans 15 amino acids. This CDR3 is CAGSVGQGARDTQYF. The DNA for the CDR3 is TGTGCCGGCAGCGTAGGACAGGGGGCAAGGGATACGCAGTATTTT.

This clonotype was seen ten or more times. The rearrangement links TRBV5-1 to TRBJ2-2; the D gene is possibly TRBD1 (6 bases). The CDR3 sequence is 15 residues long. V lost 5 bases to trimming and J lost 6 bases, with 17 bases between them. Germline CDR1 SGHRS, CDR2 YFSETQ. The CDR3 loop reads CASRFLPGVSGELFF. CDR3 coding DNA: TGCGCCAGCAGATTCCTACCAGGGGTCTCCGGGGAGCTGTTTTTT.

The chain joins TRBV9 to TRBJ1-1; D remains unclear. Trimming removed 3 bases from V and 3 bases from J, with 6 bases in between. Germline CDR1 is SGDLS and CDR2 is YYNGEE. The CDR3 runs 12 residues. In DNA, the CDR3 is TGTGCCAGCAGCGGAGAATACACTGAAGCTTTCTTT. Amino acid sequence: CASSGEYTEAFF.

This clonotype appeared many times. This chain joins TRBV6-1 and TRBJ2-6, with D possibly being TRBD1 (6 bases). Germline CDR1 and CDR2: MNHNS and SASEGT. V lost 6 bases and J 4 bases, leaving 16 bases between the germline ends. The CDR3 is 16 amino acids. CDR3 region: CASRATGLRGANVLTF. DNA of the CDR3: TGTGCCAGCAGAGCTACAGGGTTGCGCGGGGCCAACGTCCTGACTTTC.